This section outlines one TCR beta chain sequence together with its context. Its specificity is unknown. This entry is derived from a study of cytomegalovirus exposure and HLA in healthy donors. Study-level information: HLA-typed donors were the source of around 87 million unique TCRs, which an early data release held. Study results and caveats: Segments of the TCR beta V type were, in most cases, productive about 87% or about 30% of the time in an earlier analysis.

The primer mix had 60 Vbeta and 13 Jbeta primers. Clones were sequenced by immunoSEQ multiplex PCR, and TCRdb holds only the in-frame ones, with some missing. Of more than 150,000 clones listed, more than 60% are singletons. The sequence derives from a woman aged 50 to 65 in good health and CMV-seropositive. The sample comprised PBMCs.

The CDR3 sequence: CAWRGQGGAAGGYTF. The DNA for the CDR3 is TGTGCCTGGAGGGGGCAGGGAGGGGCTGCGGGTGGCTACACCTTC. The genes are TRBV30 and TRBJ1-2, with D possibly TRBD1 on 5 matching bases. CDR3 length equals 15 residues. In germline, CDR1 is GTSNPN, CDR2 SVGIG (reference sequence). Trimming removed 3 bases from V and 7 bases from J, with 21 bases in between.